The clone carrying this TCR beta chain was recorded a few times. As the template, RNA transcripts were used to amplify TCR beta CDR3 regions. A first-round RT-PCR used HTBI primers, followed by a second-round multiplex PCR. Using its own MiXCR run on the multiplex PCR reads, TCRdb lists one record per CDR3 protein. The sample consists of about 590,000 distinct CDR3 sequences, less than 45% of them appearing once. The data were taken from a study of Graves' ophthalmopathy and Graves' hyperthyroidism. Study-wide context: Hyperthyroidism was classified as stable if no ophthalmopathy occurred within 18 months of follow-up.

The CDR3 sequence is 14 residues long. The germline V gene encodes CDR1 MGHRA and CDR2 YSYEKL. Trimming shortened V by 1 base and J by 3 bases, and 10 bases separated the two germline ends. Sample: peripheral blood or thyroid tissue (not recorded which). The clonotype comes from an adult man with Graves' hyperthyroidism. This chain links TRBV4-1 with TRBJ2-7; D gene ambiguous. The CDR3 bases are TGCGCCAGCAGCCAAGGCCTAGACTTCTACGAGCAGTACTTC. This sequence encodes CASSQGLDFYEQYF.